A single sample is the source of the 23 T cell receptor beta chains below, sequenced in a study of blood T cell repertoires in COVID-19. The table came from immunoSEQ multiplex PCR; TCRdb's copy has only in-frame clones and leaves some out. Here the sample spans roughly 160,000 clones, about 85% being singletons. Specimen: PBMCs or T cells enriched from blood (not recorded which). The origin of the receptors is a woman between 40 and 55 years old with acute COVID-19.

This clone was detected a few times. CDR3 nucleotide sequence: TGTGCCAGCAGGGAACCGGGACTAGCGGAACCGAGCTCCTACAATGAGCAGTTCTTC. This gives the protein CASREPGLAEPSSYNEQFF. V usage is TRBV7-8 and J usage is TRBJ2-1; 11 bases agree with TRBD2. The CDR3 runs 19 residues. Germline V gene lookup returns CDR1 SGHVS and CDR2 FQNEAQ. J was trimmed by 0 bases and V by 6 bases; bases with no gene match: 13.

In this sample, this clone turned up once. The rearrangement uses TRBV7-8 and TRBJ2-1, with D maybe TRBD2 (5 bases). The germline V gene encodes CDR1 SGHVS and CDR2 FQNEAQ. This CDR3 contains 14 residues. V dropped 3 bases and J dropped 6 bases, with 12 bases sitting between them. This CDR3 reads CASSLDLNFNEQFF. CDR3 bases: TGTGCCAGCAGCTTGGACTTGAACTTCAATGAGCAGTTCTTC.

The gene calls are TRBV2 and TRBJ2-1; a possible D gene is TRBD2 (5 bases). V lost 9 bases to trimming and J lost 0 bases, with 15 bases between them. The V gene's germline CDR1 is SNHLY and CDR2 FYNNEI. The CDR3 is 15 amino acids. The CDR3 spells CASTRRDGSYNEQFF. In DNA form, the CDR3 reads TGTGCCAGTACTCGCCGGGATGGCTCCTACAATGAGCAGTTCTTC.

The rearrangement uses TRBV19 and TRBJ2-2; TRBD1 might be the D (7 bases). CDR3 length: 15 amino acids. CDR1 and CDR2 from the germline V gene are LNHDA and SQIVND (reference sequence). The germline V and J ends were trimmed by 10 bases and 4 bases, with 19 bases remaining between them. CDR3 DNA: TGTGCCACGAAAACAGGGGAGGTATCCACCGGGGAGCTGTTTTTT. It specifies CATKTGEVSTGELFF.

This clone was detected once. The CDR3 coding sequence is TGTGCCAGCAGCACAGGACTAGCGGGGAACAACGAGCAGTACTTC. Its translation: CASSTGLAGNNEQYF. This chain links TRBV6-5 with TRBJ2-7, with TRBD2 matching 12 bases. This CDR3 spans 15 amino acids. Looked up from germline, CDR1 is MNHEY and CDR2 is SVGAGI. The V segment lost 6 bases and the J segment 5 bases; nucleotides outside the gene matches: 8.

The gene calls are TRBV5-1 and TRBJ2-5, with D possibly TRBD2 on 7 matching bases. Germline V gene lookup returns CDR1 SGHRS and CDR2 YFSETQ. Trimming shortened V by 2 bases and J by 5 bases, and 22 bases separated the two germline ends. The CDR3 runs to 17 residues. The CDR3 is CASSFGGSGALGETQYF. The CDR3 DNA sequence: TGCGCCAGCAGCTTTGGGGGCAGCGGGGCCCTAGGGGAGACCCAGTACTTC.

The chain couples TRBV7-9 to TRBJ1-2; the D is unclear. V shed 4 bases and J shed 5 bases, with 20 bases lying between them. The germline gives CDR1 SEHNR, CDR2 FQNEAQ (reference sequence). There are 16 residues in the CDR3. CDR3 sequence: CASSSEGIGRTYGYTF. CDR3 in DNA: TGTGCCAGCAGCTCCGAAGGGATAGGGAGGACTTATGGCTACACCTTC.

Concerning this clone itself: Other DNA sequences from this sample encode an identical CDR3 as well. CDR3 nucleotide sequence: TGTGCCAGTAGTATAGGGCTGAACACCGGGGAGCTGTTTTTT. Translating gives CASSIGLNTGELFF. This sequence joins TRBV19 and TRBJ2-2; D unclear. V was cut by 1 base and J by 1 base, with 4 bases left in between. Per germline, CDR1 LNHDA and CDR2 SQIVND (reference sequence). The CDR3 loop spans 14 amino acids.

The chain employs TRBV9 and TRBJ2-7; 7 bases are shared with TRBD1. J was trimmed by 2 bases and V by 2 bases; bases with no gene match: 4. The germline CDR1 and CDR2 sequences are SGDLS and YYNGEE. This CDR3 has 14 residues. CDR3 nucleotides: TGTGCCAGCAGCGTGGGACAGATTCCCTACGAGCAGTACTTC. Translating it yields CASSVGQIPYEQYF.

The rearrangement links TRBV27 to TRBJ2-7, with D maybe TRBD2 (6 bases). The CDR3 loop spans 12 amino acids. CDR1 is MNHEY and CDR2 is SMNVEV in the germline V gene (reference sequence). V was trimmed by 8 bases and J by 7 bases, leaving 15 bases between them. The CDR3 DNA reads TGTGCCAGCGGGAGGCCCGGCTGGGAGCAGTACGTC. It codes for CASGRPGWEQYV.

The genes are TRBV11-3 and TRBJ2-7; 10 bases line up with TRBD2. Germline CDR1 SGHNT, CDR2 YENEEA. The ends lost 4 bases at V and 0 bases at J; junction bases unmatched: 9. The CDR3 runs 17 residues. DNA for the CDR3: TGTGCCAGCAGCTCCGGGTTCGGACTAGCGGACTCCTACGAGCAGTACGTC. Translation: CASSSGFGLADSYEQYV.

This clone was seen a single time. This chain joins TRBV4-1 and TRBJ2-1; 13 bases agree with TRBD2. The CDR3 is 16 residues long. Germline trimming cut 2 bases from V and 9 bases from J; bases unmatched to any gene: 7. The germline CDR1 and CDR2 sequences are MGHRA and YSYEKL. CDR3 DNA: TGCGCCAGCAGCCAACTACTAGCGGGAGGGGTCCGTGAGCAGTTCTTC. Amino acid sequence: CASSQLLAGGVREQFF.

This clone was detected many times. The J gene is TRBJ2-3, the V gene TRBV5-4, with 9 positions matching TRBD2. Germline values: CDR1 SGHNT, CDR2 YYREEE (reference sequence). The V segment lost 1 base and the J segment 4 bases; nucleotides outside the gene matches: 4. The length of the CDR3 is 15 residues. In DNA form, the CDR3 reads TGTGCCAGCAGCTTGCCACTAGCGGGTTCAGATACGCAGTATTTT. This translates into CASSLPLAGSDTQYF.

In this sample, this clone turned up once. The chain employs TRBV7-8 and TRBJ1-2; TRBD1 matches 12 bases. V was clipped by 1 base and J by 5 bases; unmatched bases: 5. The germline gives CDR1 SGHVS, CDR2 FQNEAQ. The CDR3 has 16 residues. Here the CDR3 reads CASSLVMGQGAYGYTF. In DNA form, the CDR3 reads TGTGCCAGCAGCTTAGTAATGGGACAGGGGGCGTATGGCTACACCTTC.

The rearrangement links TRBV3-1 (or the pseudogene TRBV3-2) to TRBJ2-6; 7 positions agree with TRBD1. Germline CDR1 reads LGHDT; CDR2 reads YNNKEL (reference sequence). The CDR3 length is 18 residues. The V gene end was trimmed by 2 bases and the J gene end by 4 bases; junction bases not matched to a gene: 11. CDR3 in amino acids: CASSQRTGAYRGANVLTF. DNA of the CDR3: TGTGCCAGCAGCCAAAGGACAGGCGCATATCGGGGGGCCAACGTCCTGACTTTC.

V and J are TRBV4-1 and TRBJ2-1; 9 nucleotides align to TRBD2. The junction had 19 bases not matched to a gene; V was cut back by 6 bases and J by 7 bases. Germline V lookup: CDR1 MGHRA, CDR2 YSYEKL. The CDR3 has 18 residues. The CDR3 sequence is CASSSHPTSGNPGNEQFF. In DNA, the CDR3 is TGCGCCAGCAGTTCTCATCCGACTAGCGGCAACCCGGGGAATGAGCAGTTCTTC.

V gene TRBV10-3 combines with J gene TRBJ2-3; 10 nucleotides match TRBD2. The CDR3 has 15 amino acids. CDR1 ENHRY and CDR2 SYGVKD come from the germline V gene. Trimming took 4 bases from V and 3 from J; bases not matched to a gene: 4. Here the CDR3 DNA reads TGTGCCATCAGTGCCGGGACTAGCGATACAGATACGCAGTATTTT. It encodes CAISAGTSDTDTQYF.

V usage is TRBV6-5 and J usage is TRBJ2-7; D gene unclear. Germline V gives CDR1 MNHEY, CDR2 SVGAGI. CDR3 size: 11 residues. Trimming left V 4 bases short and J 6 bases short, with 7 bases between. CDR3 sequence: CASSSGFEQYF. In nucleotides, the CDR3 is TGTGCCAGCAGTTCCGGGTTCGAGCAGTACTTC.

This clone appeared a single time. The rearrangement uses TRBV3-1 (or the pseudogene TRBV3-2) and TRBJ1-6; TRBD1 aligns across 7 bases. V lost 3 bases, J lost 7 bases, and 3 bases stayed unmatched. Germline V gene sequence: CDR1 LGHDT, CDR2 YNNKEL (reference sequence). This CDR3 is built from 14 residues. The CDR3 is CASSQGQLNSPLHF. The DNA for the CDR3 is TGTGCCAGCAGCCAGGGACAGTTGAATTCACCCCTCCACTTT.

The chain joins TRBV28 to TRBJ2-2; 8 bases fit TRBD1. In germline, CDR1 is MDHEN, CDR2 SYDVKM. This CDR3 has 17 residues. Trimming cost V 4 bases and J 1 base; bases outside gene matches: 8. The DNA for the CDR3 is TGTGCCAGCAGTTGGTCAGGGGGCGCGGTGAACACCGGGGAGCTGTTTTTT. This translates into CASSWSGGAVNTGELFF. Full variable domain (missing parts from reference TRBV28 and TRBJ2-2): DVKVTQSSRYLVKRTGEKVFLECVQDMDHENMFWYRQDPGLGLRLIYFSYDVKMKEKGDIPEGYSVSREKKERFSLILESASTNQTSMYLCASSWSGGAVNTGELFFGEGSRLTVL.

The chain combines TRBV18 with TRBJ2-7; D is perhaps TRBD2 (5 bases). The germline V gene encodes CDR1 KGHSH and CDR2 LQKENI. Trimming took off 6 bases at V and 6 bases at J, with 15 bases between the two ends. The CDR3 spans 13 residues. The CDR3 nucleotides read TGTGCCAGCTCGCGGGTCGTGGGTCCCGAGCAGTACTTC. Its translation is CASSRVVGPEQYF.

This clone was seen once. J is TRBJ1-4 and V is TRBV19, with D unresolved. V lost 3 bases and J lost 10, with 12 bases in between. In germline, CDR1 is LNHDA, CDR2 SQIVND (reference sequence). The CDR3 is made up of 13 amino acids. The DNA of the CDR3 is TGTGCCAGTAGTATCGTCAGCCCAGGAAAACTGTTTTTT. It codes for CASSIVSPGKLFF.

This clone was seen only once. The V and J genes are TRBV7-2 and TRBJ2-2, with 10 bases lining up with TRBD1. The germline CDR1 and CDR2 sequences are SGHTA and FQGNSA. The V gene end was trimmed by 6 bases and the J gene end by 5 bases; junction bases not matched to a gene: 6. This CDR3 contains 15 residues. Here the CDR3 reads CASRSGQGLTGELFF. CDR3 in DNA: TGTGCCAGCAGGTCGGGACAGGGGTTGACCGGGGAGCTGTTTTTT. The full variable domain, its missing parts supplied by reference TRBV7-2 and TRBJ2-2, is GAGVSQSPSNKVTEKGKDVELRCDPISGHTALYWYRQSLGQGLEFLIYFQGNSAPDKSGLPSDRFSAERTGGSVSTLTIQRTQQEDSAVYLCASRSGQGLTGELFFGEGSRLTVL.